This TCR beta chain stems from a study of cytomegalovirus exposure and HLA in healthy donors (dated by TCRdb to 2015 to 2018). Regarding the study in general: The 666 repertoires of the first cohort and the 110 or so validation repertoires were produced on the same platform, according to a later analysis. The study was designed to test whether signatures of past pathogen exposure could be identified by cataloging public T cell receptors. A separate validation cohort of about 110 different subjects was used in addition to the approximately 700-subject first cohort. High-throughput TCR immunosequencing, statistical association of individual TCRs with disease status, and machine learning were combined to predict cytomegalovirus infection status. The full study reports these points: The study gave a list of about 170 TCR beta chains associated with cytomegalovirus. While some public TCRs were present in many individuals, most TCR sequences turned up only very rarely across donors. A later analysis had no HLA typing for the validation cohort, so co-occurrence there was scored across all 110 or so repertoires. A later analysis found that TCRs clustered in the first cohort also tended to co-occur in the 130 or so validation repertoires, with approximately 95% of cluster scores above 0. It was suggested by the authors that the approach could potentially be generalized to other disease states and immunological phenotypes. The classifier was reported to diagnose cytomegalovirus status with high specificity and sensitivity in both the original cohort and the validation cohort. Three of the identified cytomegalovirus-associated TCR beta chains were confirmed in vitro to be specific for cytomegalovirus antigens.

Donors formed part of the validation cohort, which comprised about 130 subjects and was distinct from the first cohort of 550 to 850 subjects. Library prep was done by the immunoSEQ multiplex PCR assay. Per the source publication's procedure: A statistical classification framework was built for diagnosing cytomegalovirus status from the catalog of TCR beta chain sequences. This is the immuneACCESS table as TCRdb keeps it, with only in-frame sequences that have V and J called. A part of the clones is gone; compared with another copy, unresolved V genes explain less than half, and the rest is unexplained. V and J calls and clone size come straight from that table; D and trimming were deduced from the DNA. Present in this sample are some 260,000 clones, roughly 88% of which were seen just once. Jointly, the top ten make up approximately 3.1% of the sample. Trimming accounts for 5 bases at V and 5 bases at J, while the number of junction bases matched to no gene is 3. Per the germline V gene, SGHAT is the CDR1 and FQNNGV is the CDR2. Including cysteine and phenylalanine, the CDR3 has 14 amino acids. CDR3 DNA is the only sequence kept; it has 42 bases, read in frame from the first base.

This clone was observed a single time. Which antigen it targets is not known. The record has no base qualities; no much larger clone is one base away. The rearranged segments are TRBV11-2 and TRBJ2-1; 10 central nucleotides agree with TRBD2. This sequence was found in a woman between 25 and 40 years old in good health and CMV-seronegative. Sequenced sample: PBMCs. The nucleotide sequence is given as TGTGCCAGCAGCCCAGCGGGAGGGGACAATGAGCAGTTCTTC. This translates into CASSPAGGDNEQFF.